This T cell receptor beta chain was found in a study of blood T cells in healthy people across ages. A note on this clonotype: The antigen remains unidentified.

Study-wide results and limits: The study regarded diversity estimates from one million T cells as underestimates.

Extracted total RNA amounted to at least 5.5 micrograms for each sample. Primers used in a second PCR of about 7 to 12 cycles were a sample-barcoded 5' primer and a J-beta primer mix. TCRdb reanalysed the 5' RACE reads using MiXCR and keeps one entry per CDR3 protein. The repertoire has around 1,900,000 distinct CDR3 sequences, around 40% of them found once; the top ten carry approximately 22%. The receptor was isolated from a human donor in good health. The sequenced material came from blood.

CDR3 loop: CSVSGIGAGEQYF. The CDR3 DNA reads TGCAGCGTCTCCGGGATAGGGGCCGGCGAGCAGTACTTC. The V call is TRBV29-1, the J call TRBJ2-5, with D perhaps being TRBD1 or TRBD2 (5 bases each). The J call is in doubt because the DNA end fits TRBJ2-7 better. Per the germline V gene, CDR1 is SQVTM and CDR2 is ANQGSEA. The CDR3 spans 13 residues.